The rows below give T cell receptor beta chains drawn from one sample of a study of shared clonotypes between healthy human individuals. The assay was immunoSEQ multiplex PCR, and TCRdb's table has in-frame clones only and misses some. Of 2,500,000 or so clones listed, 90% to 95% are singletons. The sample consisted of naive CD4+ T cells sorted from blood. Receptor source: a young man in good health. Both conserved end residues are part of each CDR3. The order of the fields is clone size, V gene, J gene, CDR3 length, D gene, CDR3 protein, CDR3 DNA. D genes are given only for firm matches. Expanded clones get a size class; other rows say once, few or many, or leave the size out.

.	TRBV4-1	TRBJ2-7	15	.	CASSQTGTDREEQYF	TGCGCCAGCAGCCAAACCGGGACAGACCGGGAGGAGCAGTACTTC
.	TRBV9	TRBJ1-1	15	.	CASSSRGTLNTEAFF	TGTGCCAGCAGCTCTAGGGGGACCCTGAACACTGAAGCTTTCTTT
.	TRBV4-1	TRBJ2-2	16	TRBD1	CASSLEDRGLTGELFF	TGCGCCAGCAGCCTGGAGGACAGGGGGCTTACCGGGGAGCTGTTTTTT
.	TRBV5-1	TRBJ2-1	14	.	CASSPGTNYNEQFF	TGCGCCAGCAGCCCCGGGACAAACTACAATGAGCAGTTCTTC
once	TRBV5-1	TRBJ2-5	12	.	CASTPEIGTQYF	TGCGCCAGCACCCCGGAAATAGGTACTCAGTACTTC
.	TRBV6-1	TRBJ2-3	16	.	CASSERALFPADTQYF	TGTGCCAGCAGTGAAAGAGCGTTATTCCCGGCAGATACGCAGTATTTT
.	TRBV5-1	TRBJ1-2	14	TRBD1	CASSRISGGEGYTF	TGCGCCAGCAGCCGCATCTCAGGGGGCGAAGGCTACACCTTC
.	TRBV6-5	TRBJ2-1	13	.	CASRTTSANEQFF	TGTGCCAGCAGGACGACTTCCGCCAATGAGCAGTTCTTC
.	TRBV11-2	TRBJ2-7	13	.	CASSFHLGGEQYF	TGTGCCAGCAGCTTCCATCTGGGGGGTGAGCAGTACTTC
few	TRBV9	TRBJ1-5	15	.	CASSVGDGFGQPQHF	TGTGCCAGCAGCGTAGGGGACGGCTTCGGCCAGCCCCAGCATTTT
.	TRBV2	TRBJ2-5	12	.	CASRLASQTQYF	TGTGCCTCACGCCTAGCGTCTCAGACCCAGTACTTC
.	TRBV5-1	TRBJ2-7	14	.	CASSLEQITYEQYF	TGCGCCAGCAGCTTGGAACAGATTACCTACGAGCAGTACTTC
.	TRBV5-4	TRBJ1-1	15	.	CASSSGGDPVGLAFF	TGTGCCAGCAGCTCAGGAGGGGACCCCGTGGGGTTAGCTTTCTTT
.	TRBV5-6	TRBJ2-4	14	.	CASSFQGAKNIQYF	TGTGCCAGCAGCTTCCAGGGGGCCAAAAACATTCAGTACTTC
.	TRBV6-1	TRBJ2-3	14	TRBD1	CASKRQGRTDTQYF	TGTGCCAGCAAAAGACAGGGGCGCACAGATACGCAGTATTTT
.	TRBV2	TRBJ2-7	15	TRBD1	CASNLLEQGAGEQYF	TGTGCCAGCAACCTCCTGGAACAGGGGGCGGGCGAGCAGTACTTC
.	TRBV18	TRBJ2-7	14	TRBD2	CASSPPLAAHEQYF	TGTGCCAGCTCACCACCACTAGCGGCCCACGAGCAGTACTTC
.	TRBV5-4	TRBJ1-4	15	.	CASSLGQSTNEKLFF	TGTGCCAGCAGCTTAGGACAGTCAACTAATGAAAAACTGTTTTTT
.	TRBV7-2	TRBJ1-5	15	TRBD1	CASSLGGQGNQPQHF	TGTGCCAGCAGCTTAGGGGGACAGGGAAATCAGCCCCAGCATTTT
.	TRBV19	TRBJ2-1	15	.	CASSTRDRRYNEQFF	TGTGCCAGTAGTACCCGGGACCGACGCTACAATGAGCAGTTCTTC
.	TRBV5-4	TRBJ1-3	17	TRBD1	CASSPWTGRSSGNTIYF	TGTGCCAGCAGCCCCTGGACAGGGCGCTCTTCTGGAAACACCATATATTTT
.	TRBV6-5	TRBJ2-5	14	TRBD2	CASRPGLAEETQYF	TGTGCCAGCAGACCCGGACTAGCAGAAGAGACCCAGTACTTC
.	TRBV4-1	TRBJ1-5	15	.	CASSQEAGGGQPQHF	TGCGCCAGCAGCCAAGAAGCGGGGGGAGGCCAGCCCCAGCATTTT
.	TRBV2	TRBJ1-1	12	TRBD1	CASRTGAVEAFF	TGTGCCAGCAGGACAGGGGCCGTTGAAGCTTTCTTT
.	TRBV7-2	TRBJ1-1	15	TRBD1	CASSPRTGRDTEAFF	TGTGCCAGCAGCCCACGGACAGGGAGGGACACTGAAGCTTTCTTT
.	TRBV7-2	TRBJ1-2	13	.	CASSLRQPYGYTF	TGTGCCAGCAGCCTCAGACAGCCATATGGCTACACCTTC
.	TRBV7-6	TRBJ2-6	15	.	CASSLDLPGANVLTF	TGTGCCAGCAGCTTAGACTTACCTGGGGCCAACGTCCTGACTTTC
.	TRBV5-1	TRBJ2-5	14	.	CASSSGGSGETQYF	TGCGCCAGCAGCTCTGGAGGGAGCGGGGAGACCCAGTACTTC
.	TRBV28	TRBJ1-2	16	.	CASRGAGVETNYGYTF	TGTGCCAGCAGGGGGGCAGGGGTCGAGACCAACTATGGCTACACCTTC